This T cell receptor (beta chain) was obtained from a study of blood T cell repertoires in COVID-19. Only a few counts were recorded for this clone. Produced via immunoSEQ multiplex PCR; TCRdb's table is partial and in-frame only. In the table there are 120,000 or so clones, roughly 82% of which are singletons. This CDR3 has 12 amino acids. V gave up 5 bases and J gave up 3 bases; unmatched junction bases: 1. CDR1 is SEHNR, CDR2 FQNEAQ, per germline (reference sequence). The chain carries TRBV7-9 and TRBJ2-7; TRBD1 matches at 7 bases. The clonotype was recovered from a human donor in a cohort sampled during active COVID-19. Sequencing used peripheral blood. The CDR3 DNA is TGTGCCAGCAGCCGACAGGGCTACGAGCAGTACTTC. Protein product: CASSRQGYEQYF.